The 17 T cell receptor beta chains below were found in one sample sequenced in a study of blood T cell repertoires in COVID-19. Produced via immunoSEQ multiplex PCR; TCRdb's table is partial and in-frame only. The data contain 110,000 to 150,000 clones, approximately 86% of them singletons. The sample taken for sequencing was peripheral blood. All receptors come from a human donor in a cohort sampled during active COVID-19.

The chain carries TRBV28 and TRBJ2-7; 8 nucleotides agree with TRBD2. The length of the CDR3 is 18 residues. V lost 6 bases and J lost 2; bases outside the gene matches: 18. Germline V gene data show CDR1 as MDHEN and CDR2 as SYDVKM. The chain's CDR3 is CASRPTSGPTLGAYEQYF. The CDR3 nucleotides read TGTGCCAGCAGACCCACTAGCGGCCCAACCCTGGGGGCCTACGAGCAGTACTTC.

The chain employs TRBV28 and TRBJ1-2; a weak D match, TRBD1 (6 bases). V was pared by 8 bases and J by 2 bases, with 18 bases between. The length of the CDR3 is 15 residues. Germline V gene sequence: CDR1 MDHEN, CDR2 SYDVKM. The CDR3, as DNA: TGTGCCAGCGCGCGGGGGGGCAGAGCAAACTATGGCTACACCTTC. It yields the protein CASARGGRANYGYTF.

This clone occurred once. J is TRBJ1-1 and V is TRBV18; D gene ambiguous. The germline V gene encodes CDR1 KGHSH and CDR2 LQKENI. CDR3 length: 17 residues. Trimming left V 1 base short and J 10 bases short, with 25 bases between. The CDR3 DNA follows: TGTGCCAGCTCACCACAAGAGGGCTTCCCTTTACCTGGGGTAGCTTTCTTT. The encoded protein is CASSPQEGFPLPGVAFF.

There are a few counts of this clone. DNA of the CDR3: TGTGCCTGGAGTAGCCCCCTTACCTACGAGCAGTACTTC. Translation gives CAWSSPLTYEQYF. The chain is built from TRBV30 and TRBJ2-7; D is undetermined. The CDR3 covers 13 residues. V was trimmed by 2 bases and J by 2 bases, leaving 10 bases between them. Germline CDR1 and CDR2: GTSNPN and SVGIG (reference sequence).

The chain combines TRBV10-1 with TRBJ2-7, with D possibly TRBD1 on 5 matching bases. This CDR3 has 13 amino acids. The V gene lost 6 bases and the J gene lost 0 bases, with 9 bases spanning the gap. Germline values: CDR1 WNHNN, CDR2 SYGVQD (reference sequence). In nucleotides, the CDR3 is TGCGCCAGCAGCGACGGACACTCCTACGAGCAGTACTTC. Encoded protein: CASSDGHSYEQYF.

This rearrangement joins TRBV5-1 to TRBJ2-3; 9 bases align to TRBD2. Germline CDR1 SGHRS, CDR2 YFSETQ. Germline trimming cut 0 bases from V and 2 bases from J; bases unmatched to any gene: 7. CDR3 size: 17 residues. The CDR3: CASSLEGSGGYTDTQYF. CDR3 nucleotide sequence: TGCGCCAGCAGCTTGGAGGGTAGCGGGGGCTACACAGATACGCAGTATTTT.

This clone appeared a single time. The chain is built from TRBV5-6 and TRBJ2-7; 10 nucleotides match TRBD2. Germline trimming cut 2 bases from V and 5 bases from J; bases unmatched to any gene: 4. Germline V gene sequence: CDR1 SGHDT, CDR2 YYEEEE. This CDR3 is built from 14 residues. For the CDR3, the DNA is TGTGCCAGCAGCTTAGGACTAGCGGTAGACGAGCAGTACTTC. It is translated as CASSLGLAVDEQYF.

The chain has TRBV18 and TRBJ1-1; a weak D match, TRBD1 (6 bases). CDR1 is KGHSH and CDR2 is LQKENI in the germline V gene. Trimming shortened V by 3 bases and J by 4 bases, and 15 bases separated the two germline ends. There are 15 residues in the CDR3. The CDR3 protein is CASSPRGAFGTEAFF. CDR3 DNA sequence: TGTGCCAGCTCACCCAGGGGCGCGTTTGGCACTGAAGCTTTCTTT.

This clone appeared a few times. V usage is TRBV10-1 and J usage is TRBJ2-7, with 10 bases matching TRBD2. Germline CDR1 WNHNN, CDR2 SYGVQD (reference sequence). The J segment lost 4 bases and the V segment lost 3 bases, leaving 3 bases of the junction unmatched. The CDR3 runs 14 residues. CDR3 coding DNA: TGCGCCAGCAGTGAAACTAGCGGGACTTACGAGCAGTACTTC. Encoded protein: CASSETSGTYEQYF.

This chain uses TRBV3-1 (or the pseudogene TRBV3-2) with TRBJ2-1, with D unclear. Germline lookup yields CDR1 LGHDT and CDR2 YNNKEL (reference sequence). V was clipped by 0 bases and J by 4 bases, with 10 bases between them. The CDR3 runs 15 residues. The CDR3 DNA reads TGTGCCAGCAGCCAAGATCACCAGACTTACAATGAGCAGTTCTTC. It is translated as CASSQDHQTYNEQFF.

The chain links TRBV15 to TRBJ2-3, with a possible D match to TRBD2 (6 bases). This CDR3 spans 15 amino acids. Germline-derived CDR1 and CDR2 are LNHNV and YYDKDF (reference sequence). V gave up 4 bases and J gave up 2 bases, with 13 bases separating them. The CDR3 DNA reads as TGTGCCACCAGCACGTTAGCGGCCCACACAGATACGCAGTATTTT. Amino acid sequence: CATSTLAAHTDTQYF.

The J gene is TRBJ2-2, the V gene TRBV27; TRBD2 aligns across 9 bases. The V gene's germline CDR1 is MNHEY and CDR2 SMNVEV (reference sequence). This CDR3 has 16 amino acids. The V and J ends lost 0 bases and 7 bases, in that order; junction bases with no gene match: 6. Here the CDR3 reads CASSLSSGTSIGELFF. Written as DNA, the CDR3 is TGTGCCAGCAGTTTATCCTCCGGGACTAGCATCGGGGAGCTGTTTTTT.

The J gene is TRBJ2-5, the V gene TRBV28; 15 bases are shared with TRBD2. Losses at the gene ends were 5 bases for V and 5 bases for J; bases not matched to a gene: 6. The CDR3 runs to 16 residues. Germline V lookup: CDR1 MDHEN, CDR2 SYDVKM. CDR3 sequence: CASSPGLAGGGETQYF. CDR3 DNA: TGTGCCAGCAGTCCTGGACTAGCGGGAGGGGGGGAGACCCAGTACTTC.

The chain carries TRBV19 and TRBJ2-3, with TRBD2 matching 14 bases. J was trimmed by 6 bases and V by 5 bases; bases with no gene match: 7. This CDR3 is 16 amino acids long. Per germline, CDR1 LNHDA and CDR2 SQIVND (reference sequence). The CDR3 is CASSAGTSGRGDTQYF. CDR3 nucleotides: TGTGCCAGTAGTGCCGGGACTAGCGGGAGAGGGGATACGCAGTATTTT.

This clone is labeled medium-sized. The rearrangement links TRBV5-1 to TRBJ1-4; D remains ambiguous. The length of the CDR3 is 16 residues. Germline loops: CDR1 SGHRS, CDR2 YFSETQ. Trimming removed 0 bases from V and 0 bases from J, with 9 bases in between. CDR3 coding DNA: TGCGCCAGCAGCTTGGGGGGAGTCGCAACTAATGAAAAACTGTTTTTT. Encoded protein: CASSLGGVATNEKLFF.

The chain couples TRBV28 to TRBJ2-7; D unresolved. V shed 6 bases and J shed 2 bases, with 8 bases lying between them. In germline, CDR1 is MDHEN, CDR2 SYDVKM. The CDR3 sequence is 12 residues long. The CDR3 loop is CASRARTYEQYF. CDR3 nucleotide sequence: TGTGCCAGCAGGGCTAGAACCTACGAGCAGTACTTC.

Details on this clone: Sequence at one end of the junction differs from germline and may be a read error. V usage is TRBV7-7 and J usage is TRBJ2-3; 7 bases line up with TRBD2. This CDR3 spans 17 amino acids. Germline CDR1 is SSHAT and CDR2 is FNYEAQ (reference sequence). The CDR3 here is CASSLGLAGLESDTQYF. Here the CDR3 DNA reads TGTGCTAGCAGCTTAGGGTTAGCCGGACTAGAATCAGATACGCAGTATTTT.